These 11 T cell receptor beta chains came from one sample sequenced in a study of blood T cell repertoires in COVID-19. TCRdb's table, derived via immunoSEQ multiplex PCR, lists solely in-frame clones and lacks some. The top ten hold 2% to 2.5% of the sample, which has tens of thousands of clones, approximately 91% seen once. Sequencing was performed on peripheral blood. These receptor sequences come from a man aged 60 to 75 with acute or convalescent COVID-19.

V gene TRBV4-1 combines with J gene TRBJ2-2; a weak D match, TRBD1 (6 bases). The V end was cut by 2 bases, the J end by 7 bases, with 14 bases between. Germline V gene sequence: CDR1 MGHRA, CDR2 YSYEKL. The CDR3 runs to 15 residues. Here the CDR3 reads CASSQPMMTGGELFF. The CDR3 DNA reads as TGCGCCAGCAGCCAACCCATGATGACAGGCGGGGAGCTGTTTTTT.

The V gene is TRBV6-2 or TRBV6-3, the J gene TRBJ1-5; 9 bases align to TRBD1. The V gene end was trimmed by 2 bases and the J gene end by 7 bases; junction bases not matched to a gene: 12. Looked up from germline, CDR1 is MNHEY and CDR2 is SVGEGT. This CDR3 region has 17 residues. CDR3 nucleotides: TGTGCCAGCAGTTACCACCTACAGGGGGCGAAACTACAGCCCCAGCATTTT. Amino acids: CASSYHLQGAKLQPQHF.

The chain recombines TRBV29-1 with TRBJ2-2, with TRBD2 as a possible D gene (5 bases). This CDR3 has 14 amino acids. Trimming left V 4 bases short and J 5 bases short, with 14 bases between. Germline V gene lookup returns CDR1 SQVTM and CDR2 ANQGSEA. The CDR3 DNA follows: TGCAGCGTTGGATACGGGGTAAATACCGGGGAGCTGTTTTTT. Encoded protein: CSVGYGVNTGELFF.

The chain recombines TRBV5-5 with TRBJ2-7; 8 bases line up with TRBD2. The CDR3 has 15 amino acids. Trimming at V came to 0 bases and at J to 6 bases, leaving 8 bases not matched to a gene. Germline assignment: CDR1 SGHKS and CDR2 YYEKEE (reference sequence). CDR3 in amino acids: CASSLAAGVFREQYF. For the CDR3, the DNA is TGTGCCAGCAGCTTGGCAGCGGGAGTTTTTCGCGAGCAGTACTTC.

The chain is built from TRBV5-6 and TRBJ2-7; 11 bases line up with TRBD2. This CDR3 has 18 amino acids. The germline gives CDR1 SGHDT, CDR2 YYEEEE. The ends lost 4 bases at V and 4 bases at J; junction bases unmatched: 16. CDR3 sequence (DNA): TGTGCCAGCAGCCCTAGCGGGGGGCGGGAGCCACCGGGGTACGAGCAGTACTTC. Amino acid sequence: CASSPSGGREPPGYEQYF.

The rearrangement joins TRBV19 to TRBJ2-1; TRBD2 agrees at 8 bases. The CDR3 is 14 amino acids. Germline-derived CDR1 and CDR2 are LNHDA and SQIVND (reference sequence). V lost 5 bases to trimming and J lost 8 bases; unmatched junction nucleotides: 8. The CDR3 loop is CASSLRREVDEQFF. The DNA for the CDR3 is TGTGCCAGTAGTCTCCGGCGGGAGGTCGATGAGCAGTTCTTC.

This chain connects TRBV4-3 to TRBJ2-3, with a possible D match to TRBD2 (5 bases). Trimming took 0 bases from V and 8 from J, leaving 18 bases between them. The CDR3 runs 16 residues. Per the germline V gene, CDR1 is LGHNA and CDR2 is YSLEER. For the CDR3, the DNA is TGCGCCAGCAGCCAAGATCGGGCGGGCCGATCAGGTACGCAGTATTTT. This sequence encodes CASSQDRAGRSGTQYF.

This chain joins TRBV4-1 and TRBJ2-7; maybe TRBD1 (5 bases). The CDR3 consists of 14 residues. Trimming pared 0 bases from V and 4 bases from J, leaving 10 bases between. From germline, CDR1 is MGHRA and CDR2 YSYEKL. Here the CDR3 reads CASSQEGLEYEQYF. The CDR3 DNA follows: TGCGCCAGCAGCCAAGAGGGGCTCGAATACGAGCAGTACTTC.

This CDR3 reads CASSQETRRDQPQHF. CDR3 DNA sequence: TGCGCCAGCAGCCAAGAAACACGGAGAGATCAGCCCCAGCATTTT. V is TRBV4-1 and J is TRBJ1-5; D is ambiguous. This CDR3 contains 15 residues. V was cut by 0 bases and J by 5 bases, with 11 bases left in between. Germline V lookup: CDR1 MGHRA, CDR2 YSYEKL.

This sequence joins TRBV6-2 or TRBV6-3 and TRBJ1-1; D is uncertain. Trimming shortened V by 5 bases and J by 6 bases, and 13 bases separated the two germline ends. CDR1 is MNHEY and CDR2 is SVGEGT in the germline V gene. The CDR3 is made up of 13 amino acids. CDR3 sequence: CASSPRGWAEAFF. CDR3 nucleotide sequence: TGTGCCAGCAGTCCCCGGGGTTGGGCTGAAGCTTTCTTT.

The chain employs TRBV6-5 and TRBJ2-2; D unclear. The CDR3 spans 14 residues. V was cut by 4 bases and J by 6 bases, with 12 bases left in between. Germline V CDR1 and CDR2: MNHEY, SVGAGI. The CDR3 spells CASSSPGTAGELFF. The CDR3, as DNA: TGTGCCAGCAGTTCGCCCGGAACAGCCGGGGAGCTGTTTTTT.